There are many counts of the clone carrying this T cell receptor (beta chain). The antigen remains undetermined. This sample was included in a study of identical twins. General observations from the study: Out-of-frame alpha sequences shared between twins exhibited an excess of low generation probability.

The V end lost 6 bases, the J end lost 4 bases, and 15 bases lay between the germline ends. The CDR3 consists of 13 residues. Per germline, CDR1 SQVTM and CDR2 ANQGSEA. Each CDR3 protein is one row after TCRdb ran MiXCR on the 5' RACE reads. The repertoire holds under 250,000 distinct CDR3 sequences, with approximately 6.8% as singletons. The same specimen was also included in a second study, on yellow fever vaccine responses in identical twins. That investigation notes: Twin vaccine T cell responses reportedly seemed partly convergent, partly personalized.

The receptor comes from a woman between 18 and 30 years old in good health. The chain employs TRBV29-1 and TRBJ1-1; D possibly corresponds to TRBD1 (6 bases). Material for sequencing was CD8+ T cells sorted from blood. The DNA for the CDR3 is TGCAGCGTCCTGGAGGGGGTTATCACTGAAGCTTTCTTT. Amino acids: CSVLEGVITEAFF.